This record looks at one T cell receptor (beta chain) sequence and its context. This specimen belongs to a study of Graves' ophthalmopathy and Graves' hyperthyroidism. The authors amplified TCR beta CDR3 regions, and they did so from RNA transcripts for repertoire sequencing. RT-PCR with HTBI primers came first, then second-round multiplex PCR. TCRdb called the multiplex PCR reads again in MiXCR, with one record for every CDR3 protein. This table has more than 550,000 distinct CDR3 sequences, under 50% appearing once. V lost 2 bases, J lost 1 base, and 12 bases lay in between. Germline values: CDR1 SGHTA, CDR2 FQGNSA. This CDR3 contains 15 residues.

The source of this sequence is an adult man with Graves' ophthalmopathy. The sample was peripheral blood. The rearrangement joins TRBV7-2 to TRBJ2-7; maybe TRBD1 (6 bases). The CDR3 coding sequence is TGTGCCAGCAGCTTAATCGGGACACCTTCCTACGAGCAGTACTTC. Amino acid sequence: CASSLIGTPSYEQYF.